This T cell receptor (beta chain) originates from a study of shared clonotypes between healthy human individuals. About this clone itself: Its antigen is still unknown.

V shed 4 bases, J shed 6 bases, and the junction held 7 bases outside the gene matches. There are 15 residues in the CDR3. Germline V gives CDR1 ENHRY, CDR2 SYGVKD. The study's findings and limits: Clonotypes shared by all four sorted-subset donors had higher generation probabilities than non-shared clonotypes.

Replicate sorted-subset PCRs were loaded with 150 to 250 ng DNA, tens of thousands of T cell genomes. Sequencing was performed with immunoSEQ multiplex PCR; in TCRdb, only in-frame clones are kept and a portion is missing. The table has some 1 million clones, around 76% seen once. The material sequenced was memory CD4+ T cells sorted from blood. Subset meaning: CD45RA-negative fraction. The sequence came from a man between 18 and 35 years old in good health. The rearrangement uses TRBV10-3 and TRBJ2-2; TRBD1 agrees at 8 bases. The CDR3 region is CAISALQGAAGELFF. CDR3 DNA sequence: TGTGCCATCAGTGCGCTTCAGGGGGCGGCCGGGGAGCTGTTTTTT.